This is a list of T cell receptor beta chains from one sample in a study of spatial heterogeneity in lung cancer. Each CDR3 protein is one row after TCRdb ran MiXCR on the 5' RACE reads. The sample holds around 10,000 distinct CDR3 sequences; more than 13% are singletons and the top ten take 13% to 15%. The sequences come from lung tumor tissue, collected at surgery. Receptor source: a male donor with early-stage non-small cell lung cancer. Each CDR3 is given with its conserved first and last residue. The D gene is left open where the match is weak. Clone size, where shown, is once, few, many, or a class for clones that have expanded.

j_call clone_size v_call d_call cdr3_length cdr3_aa cdr3_nt
TRBJ2-2 many TRBV12-3/TRBV12-4 - 16 CASSPAWGLLTGELFF TGTGCCAGCAGTCCAGCTTGGGGACTTTTAACCGGGGAGCTGTTTTTT
TRBJ2-1 many TRBV6-5 - 13 CASSPLGNNEQFF TGTGCCAGCAGTCCCCTTGGAAACAATGAGCAGTTCTTC
TRBJ1-1 many TRBV7-8 - 14 CASSLERGNAEAFF TGTGCCAGCAGCTTAGAAAGGGGGAACGCTGAAGCTTTCTTT
TRBJ2-1 many TRBV6-2/TRBV6-3 - 14 CATQIKGGYNEQFF TGTGCCACCCAGATTAAGGGTGGGTACAATGAGCAGTTCTTC
TRBJ2-7 - TRBV5-1 - 14 CASSFSREGYEQYF TGCGCCAGCAGCTTTAGCAGGGAAGGATACGAGCAGTACTTC
TRBJ2-5 many TRBV7-2 - 15 CASSLGGPGGETQYF TGTGCCAGCAGCTTAGGGGGTCCAGGTGGAGAGACCCAGTACTTC
TRBJ2-5 many TRBV20-1 - 15 CSARDIGGTKETQYF TGCAGTGCTAGAGATATCGGGGGGACAAAAGAGACCCAGTACTTC
TRBJ1-4 many TRBV6-5 TRBD1 14 CASSYQQGSEKLFF TGTGCCAGCAGTTACCAACAGGGGAGCGAAAAACTGTTTTTT
TRBJ2-1 many TRBV7-2 TRBD2 18 CASSHNPGGPGVYNEQFF TGTGCCAGCAGCCATAATCCGGGAGGGCCAGGTGTCTACAATGAGCAGTTCTTC
TRBJ2-7 many TRBV7-8 - 13 CASSARASYEQYF TGTGCCAGCAGCGCCCGGGCGTCATACGAGCAGTACTTC
TRBJ1-2 - TRBV7-6 - 13 CASSLRVDYGYTF TGTGCCAGCAGCTTAAGGGTAGACTATGGCTACACCTTC
TRBJ2-1 - TRBV12-3/TRBV12-4 - 11 CASSFSGEQFF TGTGCCAGCAGTTTCTCGGGTGAGCAGTTCTTC